A single sample is the source of the 25 T cell receptor beta chains below, sequenced in a study of cytomegalovirus exposure and HLA in healthy donors. Use of 60 Vbeta and 13 Jbeta primers characterized the PCR. Here immunoSEQ multiplex PCR was the method, and the copy in TCRdb shows in-frame clones only, minus some. Of some 130,000 clones in the sample, about 80% are singletons; the top ten hold roughly 2.3%. Sample: PBMCs. The receptors stem from a man aged 25 to 40 in good health and CMV-seronegative.

This clone has a single count. The chain carries TRBV4-3 and TRBJ2-7; no reliable D call. CDR3 length: 16 amino acids. The V end lost 0 bases, the J end lost 0 bases, and 12 bases lay between the germline ends. Germline CDR1 is LGHNA and CDR2 is YSLEER. CDR3 nucleotides: TGCGCCAGCAGCCAAGATCTGGCAGATCGCTCCTACGAGCAGTACTTC. This translates into CASSQDLADRSYEQYF.

The rearrangement links TRBV10-1 to TRBJ2-7; D gene unclear. Trimming shortened V by 3 bases and J by 3 bases, and 18 bases separated the two germline ends. Germline V gene data show CDR1 as WNHNN and CDR2 as SYGVQD (reference sequence). This CDR3 has 16 residues. The DNA of the CDR3 is TGCGCCAGCAGTGATTCCCGGCTCGGAGCGAACTACGAGCAGTACTTC. Translation gives CASSDSRLGANYEQYF.

This clone was recorded a few times. V gene TRBV10-2 combines with J gene TRBJ2-2, with D possibly matching TRBD1 (6 bases). Germline loops: CDR1 WSHSY, CDR2 SAAADI. This CDR3 spans 14 amino acids. Deletions cut 6 bases from V and 0 bases from J, with 8 bases between. CDR3 region: CASRGAANTGELFF. As DNA, the CDR3 is TGCGCCAGCAGGGGGGCGGCGAACACCGGGGAGCTGTTTTTT.

This rearrangement joins TRBV7-6 to TRBJ2-7, with 12 bases fitting TRBD1. The CDR3 length is 15 residues. CDR1 SGHVS and CDR2 FNYEAQ come from the germline V gene. The V segment lost 3 bases and the J segment 6 bases; nucleotides outside the gene matches: 6. The CDR3 region is CASSLSGQGAIEQYF. In DNA form, the CDR3 reads TGTGCCAGCAGCTTGTCGGGACAGGGGGCAATCGAGCAGTACTTC.

This sequence joins TRBV15 and TRBJ2-1; D gene unclear. CDR1 and CDR2 (germline): LNHNV, YYDKDF (reference sequence). The CDR3 sequence is 16 residues long. The V end lost 4 bases, the J end lost 4 bases, and 17 bases lay between the germline ends. CDR3: CATSTQQNSKYNEQFF. The CDR3 coding sequence is TGTGCCACCAGCACCCAACAAAATTCAAAGTACAATGAGCAGTTCTTC. Based on the CDR3 plus reference TRBV15 and TRBJ2-1, the full variable domain is DAMVIQNPRYQVTQFGKPVTLSCSQTLNHNVMYWYQQKSSQAPKLLFHYYDKDFNNEADTPDNFQSRRPNTSFCFLDIRSPGLGDTAMYLCATSTQQNSKYNEQFFGPGTRLTVL.

The chain is built from TRBV10-3 and TRBJ2-5; tentatively, D is TRBD1 (5 bases). Trimming took off 6 bases at V and 1 base at J, with 12 bases between the two ends. CDR3 length: 14 amino acids. Looked up from germline, CDR1 is ENHRY and CDR2 is SYGVKD. CDR3 amino acids: CAISQGQIQETQYF. The CDR3 DNA reads as TGTGCCATCAGCCAGGGCCAGATCCAAGAGACCCAGTACTTC.

This clone occurred once. The rearrangement links TRBV7-9 to TRBJ2-5; TRBD2 matches at 7 bases. The CDR3 totals 14 residues. CDR1 and CDR2 from the germline V gene are SEHNR and FQNEAQ (reference sequence). Trimming cost V 3 bases and J 4 bases; bases outside gene matches: 5. The CDR3 bases are TGTGCCAGCAGCTTGGGTTGGGGGGGAGAGACCCAGTACTTC. It yields the protein CASSLGWGGETQYF.

The count of this clone is one. The chain couples TRBV5-1 to TRBJ1-1; D unclear. V was shortened by 7 bases and J by 4 bases, with 17 bases between the two germline ends. Germline values: CDR1 SGHRS, CDR2 YFSETQ. This CDR3 comprises 14 residues. The CDR3 DNA is TGCGCCAGCCAACGATCCGGGTTAGCCACTGAAGCTTTCTTT. Its translation is CASQRSGLATEAFF.

This rearrangement joins TRBV5-1 to TRBJ1-1; D remains ambiguous. The CDR3 is 14 amino acids. Germline V lookup: CDR1 SGHRS, CDR2 YFSETQ. V dropped 4 bases and J dropped 1 base, with 11 bases sitting between them. As DNA, the CDR3 is TGCGCCAGCAGCCCAGGAGGCGGGAACACTGAAGCTTTCTTT. Translation: CASSPGGGNTEAFF.

This clone was recorded only once. This rearrangement joins TRBV5-1 to TRBJ2-2, with TRBD1 matching 9 bases. Germline lookup yields CDR1 SGHRS and CDR2 YFSETQ. The CDR3 runs to 16 residues. Trimming at V came to 3 bases and at J to 4 bases, leaving 7 bases not matched to a gene. CDR3 loop: CASSSRPDRGTGELFF. The CDR3 DNA sequence: TGCGCCAGCAGCTCTAGACCGGACAGGGGCACCGGGGAGCTGTTTTTT.

This clone turned up a few times. The CDR3 nucleotides are TGCGCCAGCAGCTCTACAGGGGGCGAGGGCTACACCTTC. Translating gives CASSSTGGEGYTF. The rearrangement uses TRBV5-1 and TRBJ1-2; 9 positions match TRBD1. Germline values: CDR1 SGHRS, CDR2 YFSETQ. The V segment lost 3 bases and the J segment 8 bases; nucleotides outside the gene matches: 5. The CDR3 spans 13 residues.

V gene TRBV10-2 combines with J gene TRBJ1-1, with D perhaps TRBD1 (6 bases). Trimming took off 3 bases at V and 8 bases at J, with 13 bases between the two ends. The CDR3 is 13 amino acids. Germline lookup yields CDR1 WSHSY and CDR2 SAAADI. CDR3 amino acids: CASSDPGEREAFF. The DNA for the CDR3 is TGCGCCAGCAGTGACCCAGGGGAGAGAGAAGCTTTCTTT.

The rearrangement uses TRBV2 and TRBJ1-2; perhaps TRBD1 as D (5 bases). CDR1 SNHLY and CDR2 FYNNEI come from the germline V gene. V lost 7 bases and J 9 bases, leaving 9 bases between the germline ends. This CDR3 has 10 residues. This CDR3 is CASTGGSYTF. In DNA form, the CDR3 reads TGTGCCAGCACGGGGGGAAGCTACACCTTC.

The chain links TRBV15 to TRBJ2-5; 7 bases agree with TRBD1. The CDR3 is 15 amino acids. CDR1 and CDR2 from the germline V gene are LNHNV and YYDKDF (reference sequence). V lost 0 bases to trimming and J lost 6 bases; unmatched junction nucleotides: 7. In DNA form, the CDR3 reads TGTGCCACCAGCAGAGATACAGGGGTTATGAAGACCCAGTACTTC. Encoded protein: CATSRDTGVMKTQYF.

This clone was observed a few times. The chain uses TRBV28 and TRBJ1-4; 7 nucleotides line up with TRBD1. This CDR3 region has 16 residues. J gave up 6 bases and V 3 bases, and 10 bases lay outside the gene matches. Germline-derived CDR1 and CDR2 are MDHEN and SYDVKM. CDR3 sequence (DNA): TGTGCCAGCAGTTTGTTCGACAGGGCCTCGGATGAAAAACTGTTTTTT. Its protein is CASSLFDRASDEKLFF.

This clone has just a few counts. This chain connects TRBV27 to TRBJ2-1; D is perhaps TRBD2 (6 bases). V lost 2 bases, J lost 9 bases, and 14 bases lay in between. CDR1 MNHEY and CDR2 SMNVEV come from the germline V gene (reference sequence). CDR3 length: 14 residues. The CDR3 bases are TGTGCCAGCAGTTTAAGGAGGGGTTCGAGTGAGCAGTTCTTC. Protein: CASSLRRGSSEQFF.

The CDR3 DNA reads TGTGCCAGCAGCCCCGGGTCCAATCAGCCCCAGCATTTT. Translating it yields CASSPGSNQPQHF. This chain uses TRBV7-9 with TRBJ1-5, with no clear D. The V gene's germline CDR1 is SEHNR and CDR2 FQNEAQ (reference sequence). The CDR3 runs 13 residues. V lost 5 bases, J lost 3 bases, and 8 bases lay in between.

The rearrangement links TRBV7-9 to TRBJ2-7; 7 nucleotides line up with TRBD1. Germline lookup yields CDR1 SEHNR and CDR2 FQNEAQ (reference sequence). The CDR3 has 15 residues. V shed 1 base, J shed 1 base, and the junction held 4 bases outside the gene matches. The DNA of the CDR3 is TGTGCCAGCAGCTTAGAAGGCAGGGGGTCCTACGAGCAGTACTTC. Translated: CASSLEGRGSYEQYF.

This clone appeared once. At one end the junction does not follow the germline gene, possibly because of a read error. The chain has TRBV7-9 and TRBJ2-7, with unresolved D. Germline V gives CDR1 SEHNR, CDR2 FQNEAQ (reference sequence). This CDR3 region has 12 residues. CDR3 loop: CSSSFAYGEQYF. The CDR3 DNA reads TGTTCCAGCAGCTTCGCCTACGGGGAGCAGTACTTC.

V and J are TRBV30 and TRBJ1-1; D is perhaps TRBD1 (6 bases). Trimming pared 0 bases from V and 1 base from J, leaving 9 bases between. The germline V gene has CDR1 GTSNPN and CDR2 SVGIG (reference sequence). The CDR3 length is 14 residues. CDR3 sequence (DNA): TGTGCCTGGAGTGTTGACAGGCCGAACACTGAAGCTTTCTTT. Residues: CAWSVDRPNTEAFF.

The chain carries TRBV29-1 and TRBJ1-3, with a weak D call TRBD1 (5 bases). V lost 4 bases and J lost 0, with 10 bases in between. The germline V gene encodes CDR1 SQVTM and CDR2 ANQGSEA. The CDR3 is 14 amino acids. This CDR3 reads CSVVSGLSGNTIYF. Here the CDR3 DNA reads TGCAGCGTTGTATCAGGGCTCTCTGGAAACACCATATATTTT.

The CDR3 DNA is TGTGCCAGCAGCTTGGAAGGACAGGGTCTCACTGAAGCTTTCTTT. Its protein product is CASSLEGQGLTEAFF. This chain connects TRBV5-4 to TRBJ1-1; 8 bases fit TRBD1. The J segment lost 4 bases and the V segment lost 0 bases, leaving 5 bases of the junction unmatched. The CDR3 extends over 15 amino acids. Germline CDR1 and CDR2: SGHNT and YYREEE (reference sequence). The full variable domain, its missing parts supplied by reference TRBV5-4 and TRBJ1-1, is ETGVTQSPTHLIKTRGQQVTLRCSSQSGHNTVSWYQQALGQGPQFIFQYYREEENGRGNFPPRFSGLQFPNYSSELNVNALELDDSALYLCASSLEGQGLTEAFFGQGTRLTVV.

The V and J genes are TRBV19 and TRBJ1-2, with 7 nucleotides matching TRBD1. CDR3 size: 13 residues. Germline V gives CDR1 LNHDA, CDR2 SQIVND (reference sequence). V dropped 8 bases and J dropped 5; count of bases not matched to a gene: 8. The CDR3 DNA sequence: TGTGCCAGTTGGACAGGATTGGATTATGGCTACACCTTC. Translation: CASWTGLDYGYTF.

The chain carries TRBV6-6 and TRBJ1-2; tentatively, D is TRBD1 (6 bases). Germline values: CDR1 MNHNY, CDR2 SVGAGI (reference sequence). This CDR3 comprises 14 residues. The V gene lost 0 bases and the J gene lost 8 bases, with 13 bases spanning the gap. CDR3 nucleotides: TGTGCCAGCAGTTACTCGGGGGCCATACAAGGCTACACCTTC. This encodes CASSYSGAIQGYTF.

This clone was seen once. J is TRBJ2-3 and V is TRBV7-2; 9 bases line up with TRBD2. The J segment lost 5 bases and the V segment lost 1 base, leaving 13 bases of the junction unmatched. CDR1 SGHTA and CDR2 FQGNSA come from the germline V gene. The CDR3 is 18 amino acids. Here the CDR3 DNA reads TGTGCCAGCAGCTTAGGGGTCGGCGCGGGAGGGGAGGGAGATACGCAGTATTTT. It specifies CASSLGVGAGGEGDTQYF.